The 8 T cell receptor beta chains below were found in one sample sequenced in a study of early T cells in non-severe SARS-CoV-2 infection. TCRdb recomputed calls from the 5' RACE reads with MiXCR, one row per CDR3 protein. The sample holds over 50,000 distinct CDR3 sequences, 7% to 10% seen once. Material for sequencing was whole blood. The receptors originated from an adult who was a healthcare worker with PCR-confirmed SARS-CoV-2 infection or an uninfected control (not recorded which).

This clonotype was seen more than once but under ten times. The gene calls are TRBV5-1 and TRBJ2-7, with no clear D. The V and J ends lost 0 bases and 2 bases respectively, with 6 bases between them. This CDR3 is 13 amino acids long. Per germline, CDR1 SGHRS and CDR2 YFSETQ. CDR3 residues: CASSLEQTYEQYF. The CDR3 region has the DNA TGCGCCAGCAGCTTGGAACAGACCTACGAGCAGTACTTC.

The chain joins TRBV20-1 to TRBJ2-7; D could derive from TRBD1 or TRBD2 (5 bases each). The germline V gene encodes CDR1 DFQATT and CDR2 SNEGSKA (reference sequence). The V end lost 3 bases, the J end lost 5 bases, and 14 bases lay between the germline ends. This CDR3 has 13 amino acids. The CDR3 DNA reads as TGCAGTGCTAGGGGGCTAGCTTTCCACGAGCAGTACTTC. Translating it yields CSARGLAFHEQYF.

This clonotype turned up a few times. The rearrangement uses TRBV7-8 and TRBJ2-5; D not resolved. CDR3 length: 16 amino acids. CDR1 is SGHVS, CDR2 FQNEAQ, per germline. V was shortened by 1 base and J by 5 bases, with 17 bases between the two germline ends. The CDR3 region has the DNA TGTGCCAGCAGCTTAGTTGGCAGGTCGGGTGTGGAGACCCAGTACTTC. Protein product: CASSLVGRSGVETQYF.

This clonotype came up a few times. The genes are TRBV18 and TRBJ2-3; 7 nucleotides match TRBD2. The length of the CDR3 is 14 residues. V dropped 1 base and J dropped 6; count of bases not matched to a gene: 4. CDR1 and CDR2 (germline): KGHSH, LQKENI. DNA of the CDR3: TGTGCCAGCTCACCACGGGAGGGCCCGGATACGCAGTATTTT. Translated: CASSPREGPDTQYF. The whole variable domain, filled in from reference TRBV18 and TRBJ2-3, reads NAGVMQNPRHLVRRRGQEARLRCSPMKGHSHVYWYRQLPEEGLKFMVYLQKENIIDESGMPKERFSAEFPKEGPSILRIQQVVRGDSAAYFCASSPREGPDTQYFGPGTRLTVL.

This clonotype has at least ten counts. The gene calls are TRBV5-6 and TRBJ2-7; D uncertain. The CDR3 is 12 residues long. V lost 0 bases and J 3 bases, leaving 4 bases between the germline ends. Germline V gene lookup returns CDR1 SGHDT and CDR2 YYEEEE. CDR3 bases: TGTGCCAGCAGCTTGGAGTTCTACGAGCAGTACTTC. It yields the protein CASSLEFYEQYF.

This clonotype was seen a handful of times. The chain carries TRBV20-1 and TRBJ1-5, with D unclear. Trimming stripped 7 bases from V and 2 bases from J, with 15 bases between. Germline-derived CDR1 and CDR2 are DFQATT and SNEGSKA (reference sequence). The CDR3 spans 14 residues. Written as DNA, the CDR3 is TGCAGTGTGGTCGAGGGCGGGCGCAATCAGCCCCAGCATTTT. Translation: CSVVEGGRNQPQHF.

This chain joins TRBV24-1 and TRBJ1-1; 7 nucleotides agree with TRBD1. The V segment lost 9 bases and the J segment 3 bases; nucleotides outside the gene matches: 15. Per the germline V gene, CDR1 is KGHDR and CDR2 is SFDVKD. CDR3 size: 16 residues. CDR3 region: CATWGGTAFLYTEAFF. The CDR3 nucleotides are TGTGCCACCTGGGGCGGGACAGCGTTTCTTTACACTGAAGCTTTCTTT.

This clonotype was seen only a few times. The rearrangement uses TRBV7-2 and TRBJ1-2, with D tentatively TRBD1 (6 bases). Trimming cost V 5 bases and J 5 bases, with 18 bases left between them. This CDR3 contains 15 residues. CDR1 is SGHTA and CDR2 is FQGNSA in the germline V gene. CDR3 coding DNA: TGTGCCAGCAGCCTCAACACAGGGCGAGTATATGGCTACACCTTC. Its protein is CASSLNTGRVYGYTF. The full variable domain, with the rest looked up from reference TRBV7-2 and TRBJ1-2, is GAGVSQSPSNKVTEKGKDVELRCDPISGHTALYWYRQSLGQGLEFLIYFQGNSAPDKSGLPSDRFSAERTGGSVSTLTIQRTQQEDSAVYLCASSLNTGRVYGYTFGSGTRLTVV.